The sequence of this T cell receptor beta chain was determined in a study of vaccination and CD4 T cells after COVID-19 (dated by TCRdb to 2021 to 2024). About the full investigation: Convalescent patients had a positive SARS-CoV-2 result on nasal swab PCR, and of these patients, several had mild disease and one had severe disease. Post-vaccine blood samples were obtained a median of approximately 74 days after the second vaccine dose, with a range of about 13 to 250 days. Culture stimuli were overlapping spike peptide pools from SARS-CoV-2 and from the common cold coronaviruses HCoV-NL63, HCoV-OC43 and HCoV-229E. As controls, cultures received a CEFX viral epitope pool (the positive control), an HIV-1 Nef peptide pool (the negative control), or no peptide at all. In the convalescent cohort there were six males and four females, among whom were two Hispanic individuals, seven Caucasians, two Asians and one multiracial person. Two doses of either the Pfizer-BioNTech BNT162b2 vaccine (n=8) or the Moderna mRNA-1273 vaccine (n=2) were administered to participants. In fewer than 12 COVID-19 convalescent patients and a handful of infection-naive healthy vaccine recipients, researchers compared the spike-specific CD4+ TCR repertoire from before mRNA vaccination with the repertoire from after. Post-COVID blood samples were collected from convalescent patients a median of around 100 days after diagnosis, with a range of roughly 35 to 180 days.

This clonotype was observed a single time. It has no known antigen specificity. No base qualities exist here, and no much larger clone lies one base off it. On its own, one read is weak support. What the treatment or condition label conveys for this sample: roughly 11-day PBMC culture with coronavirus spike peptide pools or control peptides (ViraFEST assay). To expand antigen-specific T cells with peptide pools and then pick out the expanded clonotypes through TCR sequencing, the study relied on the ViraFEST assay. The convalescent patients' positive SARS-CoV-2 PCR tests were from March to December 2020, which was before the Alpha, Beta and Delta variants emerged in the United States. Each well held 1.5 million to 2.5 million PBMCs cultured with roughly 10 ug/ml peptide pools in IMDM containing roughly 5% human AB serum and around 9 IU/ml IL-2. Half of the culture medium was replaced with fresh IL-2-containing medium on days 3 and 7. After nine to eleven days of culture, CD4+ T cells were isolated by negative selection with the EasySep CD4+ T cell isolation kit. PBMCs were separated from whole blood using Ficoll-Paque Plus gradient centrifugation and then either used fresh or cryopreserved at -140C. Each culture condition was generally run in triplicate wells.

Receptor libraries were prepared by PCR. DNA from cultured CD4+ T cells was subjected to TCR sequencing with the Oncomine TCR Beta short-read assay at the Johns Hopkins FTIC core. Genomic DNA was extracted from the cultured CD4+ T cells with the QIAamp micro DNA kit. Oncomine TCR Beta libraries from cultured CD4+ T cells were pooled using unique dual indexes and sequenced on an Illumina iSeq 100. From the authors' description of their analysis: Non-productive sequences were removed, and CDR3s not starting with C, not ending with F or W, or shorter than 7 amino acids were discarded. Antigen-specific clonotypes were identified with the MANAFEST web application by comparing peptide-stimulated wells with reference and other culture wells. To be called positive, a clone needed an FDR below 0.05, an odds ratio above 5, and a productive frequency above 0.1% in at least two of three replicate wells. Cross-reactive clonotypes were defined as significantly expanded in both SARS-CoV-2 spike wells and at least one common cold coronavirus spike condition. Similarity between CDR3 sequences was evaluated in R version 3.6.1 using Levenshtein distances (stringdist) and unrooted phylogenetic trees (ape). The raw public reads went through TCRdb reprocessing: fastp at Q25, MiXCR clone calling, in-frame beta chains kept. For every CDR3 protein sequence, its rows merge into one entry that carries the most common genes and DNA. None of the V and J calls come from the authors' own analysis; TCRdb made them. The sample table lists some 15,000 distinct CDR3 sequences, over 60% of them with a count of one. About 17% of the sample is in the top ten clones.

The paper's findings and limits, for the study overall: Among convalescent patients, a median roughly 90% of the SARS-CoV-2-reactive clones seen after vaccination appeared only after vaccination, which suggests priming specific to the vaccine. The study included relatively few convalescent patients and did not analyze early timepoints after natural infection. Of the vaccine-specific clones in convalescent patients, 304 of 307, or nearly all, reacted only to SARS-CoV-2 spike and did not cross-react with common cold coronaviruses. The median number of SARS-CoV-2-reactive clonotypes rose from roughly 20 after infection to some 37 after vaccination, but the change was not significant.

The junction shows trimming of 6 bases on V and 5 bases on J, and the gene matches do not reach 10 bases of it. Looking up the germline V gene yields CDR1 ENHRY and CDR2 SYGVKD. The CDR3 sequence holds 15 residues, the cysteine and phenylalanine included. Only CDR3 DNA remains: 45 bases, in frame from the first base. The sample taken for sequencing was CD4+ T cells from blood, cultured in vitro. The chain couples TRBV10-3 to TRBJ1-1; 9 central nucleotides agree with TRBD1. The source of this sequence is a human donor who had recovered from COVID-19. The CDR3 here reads CAIRGTGRRGTEAFF. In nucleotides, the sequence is TGTGCCATCAGAGGGACAGGGAGGCGAGGGACTGAAGCTTTCTTT.